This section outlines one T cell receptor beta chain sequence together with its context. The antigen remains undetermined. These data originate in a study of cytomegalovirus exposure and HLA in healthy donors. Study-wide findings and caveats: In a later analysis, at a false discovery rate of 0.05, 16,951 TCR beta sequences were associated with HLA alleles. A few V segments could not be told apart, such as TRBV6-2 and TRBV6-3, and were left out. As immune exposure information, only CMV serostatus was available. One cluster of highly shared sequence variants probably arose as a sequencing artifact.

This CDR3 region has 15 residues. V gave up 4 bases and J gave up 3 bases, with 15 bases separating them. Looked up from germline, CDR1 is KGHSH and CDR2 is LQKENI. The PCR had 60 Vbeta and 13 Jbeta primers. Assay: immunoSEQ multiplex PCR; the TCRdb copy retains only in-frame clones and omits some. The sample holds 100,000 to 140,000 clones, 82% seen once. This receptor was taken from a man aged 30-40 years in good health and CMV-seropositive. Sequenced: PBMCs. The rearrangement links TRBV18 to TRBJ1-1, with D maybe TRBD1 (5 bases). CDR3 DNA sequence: TGTGCCAGCTCACTTGTGAGACAGTTGGACACTGAAGCTTTCTTT. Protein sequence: CASSLVRQLDTEAFF.